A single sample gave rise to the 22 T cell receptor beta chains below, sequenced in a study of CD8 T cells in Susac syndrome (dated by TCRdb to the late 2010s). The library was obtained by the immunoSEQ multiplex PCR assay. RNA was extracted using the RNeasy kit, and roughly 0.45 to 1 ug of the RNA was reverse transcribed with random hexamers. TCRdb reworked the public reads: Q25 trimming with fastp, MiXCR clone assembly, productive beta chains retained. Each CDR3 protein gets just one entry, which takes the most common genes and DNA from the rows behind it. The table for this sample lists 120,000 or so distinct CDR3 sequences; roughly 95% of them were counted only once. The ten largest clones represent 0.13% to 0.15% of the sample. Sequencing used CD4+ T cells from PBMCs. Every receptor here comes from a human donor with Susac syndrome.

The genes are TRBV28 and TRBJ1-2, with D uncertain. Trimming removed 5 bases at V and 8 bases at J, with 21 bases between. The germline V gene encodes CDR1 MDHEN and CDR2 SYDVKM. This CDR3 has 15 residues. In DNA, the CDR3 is TGTGCCAGCAGTCTTCCAGGTGGACGCGCGCAAGGCTACACCTTC. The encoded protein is CASSLPGGRAQGYTF.

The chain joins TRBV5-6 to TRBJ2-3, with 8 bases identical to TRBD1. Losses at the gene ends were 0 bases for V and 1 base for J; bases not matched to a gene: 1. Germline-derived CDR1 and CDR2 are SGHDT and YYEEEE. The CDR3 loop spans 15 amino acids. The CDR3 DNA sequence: TGTGCCAGCAGCTTGGAGGACAGGGGCACAGATACGCAGTATTTT. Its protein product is CASSLEDRGTDTQYF.

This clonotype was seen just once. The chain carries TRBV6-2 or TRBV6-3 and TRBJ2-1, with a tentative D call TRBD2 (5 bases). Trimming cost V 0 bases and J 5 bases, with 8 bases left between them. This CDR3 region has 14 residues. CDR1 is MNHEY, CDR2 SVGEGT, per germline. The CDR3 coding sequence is TGTGCCAGCAGTTACTCAGAGACTAACAATGAGCAGTTCTTC. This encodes CASSYSETNNEQFF.

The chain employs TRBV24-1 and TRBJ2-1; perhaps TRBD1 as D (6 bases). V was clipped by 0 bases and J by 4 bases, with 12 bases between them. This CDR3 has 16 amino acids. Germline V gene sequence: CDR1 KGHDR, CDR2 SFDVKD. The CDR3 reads CATSDLGTSSYNEQFF. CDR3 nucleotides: TGTGCCACCAGTGATTTGGGGACATCAAGTTACAATGAGCAGTTCTTC.

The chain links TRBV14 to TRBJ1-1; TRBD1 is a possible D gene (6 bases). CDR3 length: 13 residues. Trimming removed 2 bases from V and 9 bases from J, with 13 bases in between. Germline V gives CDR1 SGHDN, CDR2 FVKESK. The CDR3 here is CASSQPLGGKAFF. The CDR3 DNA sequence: TGTGCCAGCAGCCAACCCCTAGGGGGGAAAGCTTTCTTT.

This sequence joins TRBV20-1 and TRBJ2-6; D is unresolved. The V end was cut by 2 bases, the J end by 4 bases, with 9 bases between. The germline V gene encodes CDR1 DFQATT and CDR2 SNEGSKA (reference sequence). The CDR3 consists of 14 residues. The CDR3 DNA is TGCAGTGCTAGATACCCGGCGGGGGCCAACGTCCTGACTTTC. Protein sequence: CSARYPAGANVLTF.

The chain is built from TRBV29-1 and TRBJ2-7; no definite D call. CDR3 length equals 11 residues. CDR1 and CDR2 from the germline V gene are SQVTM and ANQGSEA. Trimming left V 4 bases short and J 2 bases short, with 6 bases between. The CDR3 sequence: CSVGDTYEQYF. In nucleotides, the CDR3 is TGCAGCGTTGGGGATACCTACGAGCAGTACTTC.

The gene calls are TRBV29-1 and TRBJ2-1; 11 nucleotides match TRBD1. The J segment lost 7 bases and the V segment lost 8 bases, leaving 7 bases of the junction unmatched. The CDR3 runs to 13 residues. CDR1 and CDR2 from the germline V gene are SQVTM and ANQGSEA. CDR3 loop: CSSGQGARNEQFF. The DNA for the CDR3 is TGCAGCTCCGGACAGGGGGCTAGGAATGAGCAGTTCTTC.

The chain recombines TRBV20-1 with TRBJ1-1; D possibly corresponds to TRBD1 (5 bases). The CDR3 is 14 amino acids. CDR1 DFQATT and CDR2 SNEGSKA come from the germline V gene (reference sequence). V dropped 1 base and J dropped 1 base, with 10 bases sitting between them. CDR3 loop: CSARVAGPNTEAFF. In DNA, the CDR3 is TGCAGTGCTAGAGTGGCAGGGCCGAACACTGAAGCTTTCTTT.

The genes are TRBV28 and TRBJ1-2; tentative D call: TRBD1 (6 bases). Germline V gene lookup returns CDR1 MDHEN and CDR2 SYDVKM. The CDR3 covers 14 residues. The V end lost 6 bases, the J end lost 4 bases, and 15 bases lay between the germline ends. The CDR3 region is CASSAPGTTYGYTF. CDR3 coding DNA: TGTGCCAGCAGCGCACCCGGGACAACCTATGGCTACACCTTC.

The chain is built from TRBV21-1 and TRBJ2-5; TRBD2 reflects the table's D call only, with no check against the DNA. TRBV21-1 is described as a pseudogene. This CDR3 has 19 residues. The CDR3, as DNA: TGTGCCAGCAGCTCGAAGGTAGCGGGAGGCCCGCCGTTAAACGAGACCCAGTACTTC. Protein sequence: CASSSKVAGGPPLNETQYF.

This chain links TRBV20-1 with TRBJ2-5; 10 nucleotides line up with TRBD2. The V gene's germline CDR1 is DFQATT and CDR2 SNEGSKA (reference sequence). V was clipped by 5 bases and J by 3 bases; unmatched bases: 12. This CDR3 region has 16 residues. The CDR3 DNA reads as TGCAGTGCTGATAGAGGAGCGGGAGGGCCTAAAGAGACCCAGTACTTC. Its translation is CSADRGAGGPKETQYF.

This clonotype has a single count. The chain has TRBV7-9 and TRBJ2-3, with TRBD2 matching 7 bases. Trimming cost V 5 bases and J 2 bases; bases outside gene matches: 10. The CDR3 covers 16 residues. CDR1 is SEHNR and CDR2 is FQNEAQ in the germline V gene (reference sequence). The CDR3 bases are TGTGCCAGCAGCCCTACCCTAGCGGAGATCACAGATACGCAGTATTTT. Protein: CASSPTLAEITDTQYF.

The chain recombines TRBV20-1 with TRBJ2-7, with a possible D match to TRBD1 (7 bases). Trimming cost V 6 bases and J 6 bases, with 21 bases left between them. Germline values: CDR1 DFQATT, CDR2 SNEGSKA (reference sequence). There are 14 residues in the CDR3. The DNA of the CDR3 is TGCAGTGCGTTTGCGGGACAGTTTATCAGCGAGCAGTACTTC. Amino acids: CSAFAGQFISEQYF.

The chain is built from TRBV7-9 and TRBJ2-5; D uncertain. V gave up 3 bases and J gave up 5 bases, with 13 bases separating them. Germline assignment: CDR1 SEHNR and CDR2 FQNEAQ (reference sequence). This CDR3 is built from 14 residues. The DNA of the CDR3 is TGTGCCAGCAGCTTGTCCAAGCCCGGGGAGACCCAGTACTTC. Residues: CASSLSKPGETQYF. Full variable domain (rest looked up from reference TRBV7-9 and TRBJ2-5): DTGVSQNPRHKITKRGQNVTFRCDPISEHNRLYWYRQTLGQGPEFLTYFQNEAQLEKSRLLSDRFSAERPKGSFSTLEIQRTEQGDSAMYLCASSLSKPGETQYFGPGTRLLVL.

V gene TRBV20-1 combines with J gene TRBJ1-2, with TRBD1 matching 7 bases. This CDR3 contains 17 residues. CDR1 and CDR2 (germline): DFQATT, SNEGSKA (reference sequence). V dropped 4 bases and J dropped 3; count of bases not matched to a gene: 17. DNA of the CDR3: TGCAGTGCTATACTGACAGGGTTCGGAACTAGGGACTATGGCTACACCTTC. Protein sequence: CSAILTGFGTRDYGYTF.

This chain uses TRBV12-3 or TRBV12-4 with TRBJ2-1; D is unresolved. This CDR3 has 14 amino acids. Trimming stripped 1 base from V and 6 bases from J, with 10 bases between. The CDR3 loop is CASSLVPVGNEQFF. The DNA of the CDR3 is TGTGCCAGCAGTTTAGTTCCAGTGGGCAATGAGCAGTTCTTC.

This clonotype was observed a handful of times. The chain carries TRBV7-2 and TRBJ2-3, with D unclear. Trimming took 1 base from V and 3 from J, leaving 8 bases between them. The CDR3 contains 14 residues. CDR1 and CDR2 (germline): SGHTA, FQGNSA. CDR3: CASSLDVGTDTQYF. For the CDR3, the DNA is TGTGCCAGCAGCTTAGATGTAGGAACAGATACGCAGTATTTT.

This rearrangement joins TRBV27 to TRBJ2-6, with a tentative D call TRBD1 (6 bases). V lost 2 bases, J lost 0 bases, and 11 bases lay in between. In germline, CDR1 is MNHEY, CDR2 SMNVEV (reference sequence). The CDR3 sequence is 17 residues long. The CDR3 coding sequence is TGTGCCAGCAGTTTAGGACAGATCAACTCTGGGGCCAACGTCCTGACTTTC. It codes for CASSLGQINSGANVLTF.

CDR3 bases: TGCAGCGTTTCGACAGACTCCTACGAGCAGTACTTC. This gives the protein CSVSTDSYEQYF. The chain joins TRBV29-1 to TRBJ2-7; weak D call: TRBD1 (5 bases). Trimming removed 5 bases at V and 0 bases at J, with 8 bases between. This CDR3 spans 12 amino acids. Per the germline V gene, CDR1 is SQVTM and CDR2 is ANQGSEA.

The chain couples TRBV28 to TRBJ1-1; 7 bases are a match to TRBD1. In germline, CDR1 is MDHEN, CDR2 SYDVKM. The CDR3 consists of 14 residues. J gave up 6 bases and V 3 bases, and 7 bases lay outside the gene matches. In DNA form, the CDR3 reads TGTGCCAGCAGTTTCCCAGGGGGGGTGTCTGAAGCTTTCTTT. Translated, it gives CASSFPGGVSEAFF.

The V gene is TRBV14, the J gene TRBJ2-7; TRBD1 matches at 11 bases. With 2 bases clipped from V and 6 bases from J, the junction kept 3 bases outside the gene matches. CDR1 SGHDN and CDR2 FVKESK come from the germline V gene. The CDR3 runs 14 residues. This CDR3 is CASSQRTGGGEQYF. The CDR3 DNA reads TGTGCCAGCAGCCAACGGACAGGGGGCGGCGAGCAGTACTTC. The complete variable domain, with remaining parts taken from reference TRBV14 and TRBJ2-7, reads EAGVTQFPSHSVIEKGQTVTLRCDPISGHDNLYWYRRVMGKEIKFLLHFVKESKQDESGMPNNRFLAERTGGTYSTLKVQPAELEDSGVYFCASSQRTGGGEQYFGPGTRLTVT.